A selection of T cell receptor beta chains follows, all from one sample in a study of blood T cell repertoires in COVID-19. This table comes from immunoSEQ multiplex PCR, and its TCRdb copy is limited to in-frame clones, with some not included. In the table there are around 190,000 clones, 76% of which are singletons. The sequenced sample consisted of peripheral blood. These receptors were taken from a woman in her forties or fifties with active or convalescent COVID-19. CDR3s include the opening cysteine and the closing phenylalanine or tryptophan. The D gene is left open where the match is weak.

TRBJ2-5	TRBV21-1	.	CASSKLQGETQYF	TGTGCCAGCAGCAAACTCCAGGGGGAGACCCAGTACTTC
TRBJ2-5	TRBV2	.	CASSEQVETQYF	TGTGCCAGCAGTGAGCAGGTAGAGACCCAGTACTTC
TRBJ1-1	TRBV5-4	.	CASSLQGASEAFF	TGTGCCAGCAGCTTACAGGGAGCGTCGGAAGCTTTCTTT
TRBJ1-1	TRBV14	.	CASRRELFTEAFF	TGTGCCAGCAGGCGCGAGCTGTTCACTGAAGCTTTCTTT
TRBJ1-4	TRBV29-1	.	CSVLSGQSRSNEKLFF	TGCAGCGTCTTGTCCGGACAGTCTAGGAGTAATGAAAAACTGTTTTTT
TRBJ2-3	TRBV11-1	.	CASSSTSTDTQYF	TGTGCCAGCAGCTCGACTAGCACAGATACGCAGTATTTT
TRBJ2-5	TRBV19	TRBD1	CASSRQGVPSTSYQETQYF	TGTGCCAGTAGCCGACAGGGGGTACCATCGACGTCGTACCAAGAGACCCAGTACTTC
TRBJ2-2	TRBV6-5	TRBD1	CASSYFQGAAGELFF	TGTGCCAGCAGTTATTTTCAGGGGGCGGCCGGGGAGCTGTTTTTT
TRBJ2-7	TRBV5-1	TRBD2	CASSRDYDEQYF	TGCGCCAGCAGCCGGGACTACGACGAGCAGTACTTC
TRBJ1-4	TRBV5-8	.	CASSQRKGWEGEKLFF	TGTGCCAGCAGCCAACGGAAGGGGTGGGAAGGTGAAAAACTGTTTTTT
TRBJ2-1	TRBV28	.	CASSLGGGGNNEQFF	TGTGCCAGTAGTCTCGGAGGGGGCGGTAACAATGAGCAGTTCTTC
TRBJ2-1	TRBV21-1	.	CASSNRPAIFGGREQFF	TGTGCCAGCAGCAACCGACCCGCCATTTTCGGAGGTCGGGAGCAGTTCTTC
TRBJ2-2	TRBV25-1	TRBD2	CASSESFKRESSRGELFF	TGTGCCAGCAGTGAAAGTTTTAAGCGGGAGAGTAGCAGAGGGGAGCTGTTTTTT
TRBJ2-7	TRBV9	TRBD2	CASSVGLAGGPTDEQYF	TGTGCCAGCAGCGTAGGACTAGCGGGAGGCCCTACCGACGAGCAGTACTTC
TRBJ1-5	TRBV19	.	CASSATAVQPQHF	TGTGCCAGTAGTGCAACGGCGGTTCAGCCCCAGCATTTT